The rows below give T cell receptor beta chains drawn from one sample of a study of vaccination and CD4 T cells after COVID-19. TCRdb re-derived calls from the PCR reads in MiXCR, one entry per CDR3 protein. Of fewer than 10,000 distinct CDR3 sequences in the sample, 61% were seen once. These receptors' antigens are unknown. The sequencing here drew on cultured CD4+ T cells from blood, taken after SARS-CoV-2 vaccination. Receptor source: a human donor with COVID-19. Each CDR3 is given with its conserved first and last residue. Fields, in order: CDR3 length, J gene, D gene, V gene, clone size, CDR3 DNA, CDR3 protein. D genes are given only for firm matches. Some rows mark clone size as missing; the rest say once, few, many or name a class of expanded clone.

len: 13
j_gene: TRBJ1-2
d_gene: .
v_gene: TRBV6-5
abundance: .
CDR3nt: TGTGCCAGCAGTTTACTGGGAGGGAATGGCTACACCTTC
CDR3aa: CASSLLGGNGYTF

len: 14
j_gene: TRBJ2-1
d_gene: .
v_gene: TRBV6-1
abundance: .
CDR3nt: TGTGCCAGCAGTGAGGCAGGGCCGTACAATGAGCAGTTCTTC
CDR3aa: CASSEAGPYNEQFF

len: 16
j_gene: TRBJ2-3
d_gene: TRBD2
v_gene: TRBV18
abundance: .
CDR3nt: TGTGCCAGCTCCCAAGGTAGCGGGGGGCCCACAGATACGCAGTATTTT
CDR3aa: CASSQGSGGPTDTQYF

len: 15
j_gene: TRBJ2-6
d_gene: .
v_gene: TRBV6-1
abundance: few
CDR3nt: TGTGCCAGCAACGCCGGGGATTGGGGGGCCAACGTCCTGACTTTC
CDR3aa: CASNAGDWGANVLTF

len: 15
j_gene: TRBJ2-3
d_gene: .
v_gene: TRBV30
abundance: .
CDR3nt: TGTGCCTGCAGGACGATGGGGCAGGGCACAGATACGCAGTATTTT
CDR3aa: CACRTMGQGTDTQYF

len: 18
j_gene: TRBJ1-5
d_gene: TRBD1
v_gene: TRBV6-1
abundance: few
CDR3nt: TGTGCCAGCAGTCCCGGGACAGGGGGCGGTTGGGGCAATCAGCCCCAGCATTTT
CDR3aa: CASSPGTGGGWGNQPQHF

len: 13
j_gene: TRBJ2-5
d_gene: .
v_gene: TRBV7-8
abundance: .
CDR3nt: TGTGCCAGCAGCGTGGGACCCCAAGAGACCCAGTACTTC
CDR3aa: CASSVGPQETQYF

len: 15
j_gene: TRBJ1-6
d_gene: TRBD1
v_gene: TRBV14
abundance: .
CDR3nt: TGTGCCAGCAGCCAACAGACAGGGTTTAATTCACCCCTCCACTTT
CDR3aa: CASSQQTGFNSPLHF

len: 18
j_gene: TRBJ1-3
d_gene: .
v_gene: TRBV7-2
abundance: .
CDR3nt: TGTGCCAGCAGCCCTCTTGGGGCAGGGACAAACTCTGGAAACACCATATATTTT
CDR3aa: CASSPLGAGTNSGNTIYF

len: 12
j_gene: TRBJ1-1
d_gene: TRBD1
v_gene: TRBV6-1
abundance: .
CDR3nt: TGTGCCAGCTCGGGGGGACAGACAGAAGCTTTCTTT
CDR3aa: CASSGGQTEAFF

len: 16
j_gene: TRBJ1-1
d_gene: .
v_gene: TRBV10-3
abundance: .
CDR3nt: TGTGCCATCAGTTCCCCCCCGCGTCTGTTGAACACTGAAGCTTTCTTT
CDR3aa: CAISSPPRLLNTEAFF

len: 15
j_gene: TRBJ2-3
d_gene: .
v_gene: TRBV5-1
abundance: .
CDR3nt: TGCGCCAGCAGCTTGGCCACCCAGATCACAGATACGCAGTATTTT
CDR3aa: CASSLATQITDTQYF

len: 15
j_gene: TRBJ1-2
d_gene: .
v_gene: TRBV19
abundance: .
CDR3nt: TGTGCCAGTAGTATGACCGGTTCTACCAACTATGGCTACACCTTC
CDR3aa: CASSMTGSTNYGYTF

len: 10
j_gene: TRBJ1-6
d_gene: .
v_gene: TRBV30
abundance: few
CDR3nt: TGTGCCTGGAGTGTAGAAGCCCTCCACTTT
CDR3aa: CAWSVEALHF

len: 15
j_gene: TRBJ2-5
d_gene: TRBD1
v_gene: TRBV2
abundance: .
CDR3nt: TGTGCCAGCAGGGTAACAGGGGGTGGGAGAGAGACCCAGTACTTC
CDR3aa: CASRVTGGGRETQYF

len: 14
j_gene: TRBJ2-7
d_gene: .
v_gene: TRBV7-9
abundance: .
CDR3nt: TGTGCCAGCAGCTTATCGCGACCGGACTACGAGCAGTACTTC
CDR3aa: CASSLSRPDYEQYF

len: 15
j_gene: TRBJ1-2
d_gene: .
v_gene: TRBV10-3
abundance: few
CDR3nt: TGTGCCATCAGTGAGTCGAACACAGGGTCTTGGGGCTACACCTTC
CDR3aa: CAISESNTGSWGYTF

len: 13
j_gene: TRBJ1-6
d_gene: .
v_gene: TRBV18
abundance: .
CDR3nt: TGTGCCAGCTCACCTAGCAATAATTCACCCCTCCACTTT
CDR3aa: CASSPSNNSPLHF

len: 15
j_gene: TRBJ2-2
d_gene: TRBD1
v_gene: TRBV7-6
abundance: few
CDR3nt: TGTGCCAGCAGCTTAGGGCAGGGGGCTACCGGGGAGCTGTTTTTT
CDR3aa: CASSLGQGATGELFF

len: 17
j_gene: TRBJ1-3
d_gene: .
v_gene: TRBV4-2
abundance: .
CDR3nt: TGTGCCAGCAGCCAAGATTCCCCCGCAGGCCCGCTAAACACCATATATTTT
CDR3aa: CASSQDSPAGPLNTIYF

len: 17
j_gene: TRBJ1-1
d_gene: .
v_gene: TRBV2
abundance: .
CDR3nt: TGTGCCAGCAGTGAAGCCGGGGGGTCGTGGAGGGGCACTGAAGCTTTCTTT
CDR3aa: CASSEAGGSWRGTEAFF

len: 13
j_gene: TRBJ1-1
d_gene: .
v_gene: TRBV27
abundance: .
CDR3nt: TGTGCCAGCAGTTTAATATTGAACACTGAAGCTTTCTTT
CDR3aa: CASSLILNTEAFF

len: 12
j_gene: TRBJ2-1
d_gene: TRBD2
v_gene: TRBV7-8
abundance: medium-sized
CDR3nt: TGTGCCAGCACCCCTACGGGAGGGGTGCAGTTCTTC
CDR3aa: CASTPTGGVQFF

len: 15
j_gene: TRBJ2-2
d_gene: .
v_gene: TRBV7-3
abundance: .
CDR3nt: TGTGCCAGCAGCCTCGGCCCATCGGGGACCGGGGAGCTGTTTTTT
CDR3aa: CASSLGPSGTGELFF

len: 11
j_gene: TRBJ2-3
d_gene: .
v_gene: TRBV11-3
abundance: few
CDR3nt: TGTGCCAGCAGCCCCCAAAGTACGCAGTATTTT
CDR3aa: CASSPQSTQYF

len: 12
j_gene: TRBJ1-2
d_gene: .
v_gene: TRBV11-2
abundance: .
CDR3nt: TGTGCCAGCAGCTTATCGGGCCCTGGCTACACCTTC
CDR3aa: CASSLSGPGYTF

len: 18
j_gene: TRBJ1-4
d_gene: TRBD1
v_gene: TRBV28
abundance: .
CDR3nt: TGTGCCAGCAGTTTGGGAAGACAGGGCCCTAACTTGGTGAAAAGGGTGTTTTTT
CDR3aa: CASSLGRQGPNLVKRVFF

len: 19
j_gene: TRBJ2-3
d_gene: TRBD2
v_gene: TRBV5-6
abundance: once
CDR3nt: TGTGCCAGCAGCTTGGGGACCCCCCTAGCGGGGGGGCTTGCAGATACGCAGTATTTT
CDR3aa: CASSLGTPLAGGLADTQYF

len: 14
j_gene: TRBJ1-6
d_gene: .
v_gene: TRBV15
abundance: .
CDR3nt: TGTGCCACCAGCAGAGTCCTGGCAGAATCACCCCTCCACTTT
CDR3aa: CATSRVLAESPLHF

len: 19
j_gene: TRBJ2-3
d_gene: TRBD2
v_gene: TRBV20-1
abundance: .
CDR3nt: TGCAGTGCTAGTCGGGGGCTAGCGGGGGGCCGTACTTCAGCAGATACGCAGTATTTT
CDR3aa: CSASRGLAGGRTSADTQYF

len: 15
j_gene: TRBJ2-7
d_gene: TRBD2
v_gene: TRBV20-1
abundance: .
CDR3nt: TGCAGTGCTAGAGATTCCTCGGGACTAGGGTACGAGCAGTACTTC
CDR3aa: CSARDSSGLGYEQYF

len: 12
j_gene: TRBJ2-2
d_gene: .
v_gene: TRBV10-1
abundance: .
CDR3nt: TGCGCCAGCAGCTCGAACACCGGGGAGCTGTTTTTT
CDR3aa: CASSSNTGELFF

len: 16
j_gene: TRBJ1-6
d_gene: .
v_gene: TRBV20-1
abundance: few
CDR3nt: TGCAGTGCTAGCAGGGTTTTACGTTCCTATAATTCACCCCTCCACTTT
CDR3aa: CSASRVLRSYNSPLHF

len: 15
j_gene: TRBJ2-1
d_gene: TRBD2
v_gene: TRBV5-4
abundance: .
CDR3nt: TGTGCCAGCAGCTCAGCGGGGGGATACGGGAATGAGCAGTTCTTC
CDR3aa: CASSSAGGYGNEQFF

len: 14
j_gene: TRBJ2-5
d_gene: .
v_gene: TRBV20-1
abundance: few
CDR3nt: TGCAGTGCTAGGGACGGGGCTGGGTCTGAGACCCAGTACTTC
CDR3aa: CSARDGAGSETQYF

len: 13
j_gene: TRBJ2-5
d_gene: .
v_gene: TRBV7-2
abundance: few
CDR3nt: TGTGCCAGCAGCTCCGGGCCTAAGGAGACCCAGTACTTC
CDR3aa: CASSSGPKETQYF

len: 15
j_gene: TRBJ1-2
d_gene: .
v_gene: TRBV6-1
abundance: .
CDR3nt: TGTGCCAGCAGGGAGGAGGGACGGGGAATTCGTGGCTACACCTTC
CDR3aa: CASREEGRGIRGYTF

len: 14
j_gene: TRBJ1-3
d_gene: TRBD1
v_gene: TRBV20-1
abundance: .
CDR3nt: TGCAGTGTCACGTCCGGACAGGTGGGAAACACCATATATTTT
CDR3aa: CSVTSGQVGNTIYF

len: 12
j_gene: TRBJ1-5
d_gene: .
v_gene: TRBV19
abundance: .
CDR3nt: TGTGCCAGTAGCCTACCGAGACAGCCCCAGCATTTT
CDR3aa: CASSLPRQPQHF

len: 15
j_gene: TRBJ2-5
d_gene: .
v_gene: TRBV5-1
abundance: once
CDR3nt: TGCGCCAGCAGCTTGGTTACGTCCGGGTTGGAGACCCAGTACTTC
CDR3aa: CASSLVTSGLETQYF

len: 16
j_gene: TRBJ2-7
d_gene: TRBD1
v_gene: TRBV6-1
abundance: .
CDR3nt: TGTGCCAGCAGTGATGATACAGGGGGCCCCTCCTACGAGCAGTACTTC
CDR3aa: CASSDDTGGPSYEQYF

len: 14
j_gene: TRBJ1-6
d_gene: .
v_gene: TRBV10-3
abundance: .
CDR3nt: TGTGCCATCAGTCAGGGCGCCTATAATTCACCCCTCCACTTT
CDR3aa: CAISQGAYNSPLHF

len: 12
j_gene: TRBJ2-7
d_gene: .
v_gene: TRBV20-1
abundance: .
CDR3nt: TGCAGTGCTAGAGGTTTAGCGGTCGAGCAGTACTTC
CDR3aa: CSARGLAVEQYF

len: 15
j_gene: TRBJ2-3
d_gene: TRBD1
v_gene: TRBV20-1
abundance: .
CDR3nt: TGCAGTGCTACCGGGCTGGACAGGGCATCAGATACGCAGTATTTT
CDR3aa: CSATGLDRASDTQYF

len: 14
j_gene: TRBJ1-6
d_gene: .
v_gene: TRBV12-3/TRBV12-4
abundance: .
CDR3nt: TGTGCCAGCAGCCAGGGACAAGGAAATTCACCCCTCCACTTT
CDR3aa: CASSQGQGNSPLHF

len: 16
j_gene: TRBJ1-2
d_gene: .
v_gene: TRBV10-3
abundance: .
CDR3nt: TGTGCCATCAGTGAGTCCGGGACGCCCTCATCCTATGGCTACACCTTC
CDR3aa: CAISESGTPSSYGYTF